Listed here is a single T cell receptor (beta chain). Its antigen is as yet unknown. TCRdb re-called the RT-PCR reads with MiXCR, one entry per CDR3 protein. The data hold under 550,000 distinct CDR3 sequences, with around 8% observed a single time. This sample stems from a study of response to subunit inactivated influenza vaccine. Overall study results and limits: Authors proposed each seasonal influenza vaccination draws in few new T cells.

Germline CDR1 SGHAT, CDR2 FQDESV (reference sequence). The CDR3 contains 15 residues. Trimming pared 4 bases from V and 5 bases from J, leaving 17 bases between. The chain has TRBV11-1 and TRBJ2-5; either TRBD1 or TRBD2 may supply D (5 bases each). Sequences were derived from PBMCs from blood, sampled roughly 24 months after vaccination. This clonotype originated in a man aged 50 to 69 who received an inactivated influenza vaccine. The CDR3 region is CASSSNKGPVETQYF. In DNA form, the CDR3 reads TGTGCCAGCAGCTCAAACAAGGGACCGGTGGAGACCCAGTACTTC. Variable domain in full (rest from reference TRBV11-1 and TRBJ2-5): EAEVAQSPRYKITEKSQAVAFWCDPISGHATLYWYRQILGQGPELLVQFQDESVVDDSQLPKDRFSAERLKGVDSTLKIQPAELGDSAMYLCASSSNKGPVETQYFGPGTRLLVL.